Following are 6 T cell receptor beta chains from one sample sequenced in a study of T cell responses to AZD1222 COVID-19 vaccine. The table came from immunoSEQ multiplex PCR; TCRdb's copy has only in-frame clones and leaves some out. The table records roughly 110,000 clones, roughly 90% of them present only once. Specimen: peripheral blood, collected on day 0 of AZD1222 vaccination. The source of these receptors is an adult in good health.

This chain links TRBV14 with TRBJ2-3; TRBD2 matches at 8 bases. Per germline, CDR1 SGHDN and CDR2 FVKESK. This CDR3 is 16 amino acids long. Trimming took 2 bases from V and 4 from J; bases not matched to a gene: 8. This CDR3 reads CASSQTTSGRADTQYF. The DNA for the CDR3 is TGTGCCAGCAGCCAAACCACTAGCGGTCGGGCAGATACGCAGTATTTT.

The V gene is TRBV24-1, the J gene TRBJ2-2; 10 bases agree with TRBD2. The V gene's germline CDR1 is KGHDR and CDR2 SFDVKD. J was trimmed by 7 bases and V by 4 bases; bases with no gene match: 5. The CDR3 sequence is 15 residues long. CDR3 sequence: CATSEIAGGLGELFF. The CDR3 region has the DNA TGTGCCACCAGTGAAATAGCGGGAGGTCTCGGGGAGCTGTTTTTT.

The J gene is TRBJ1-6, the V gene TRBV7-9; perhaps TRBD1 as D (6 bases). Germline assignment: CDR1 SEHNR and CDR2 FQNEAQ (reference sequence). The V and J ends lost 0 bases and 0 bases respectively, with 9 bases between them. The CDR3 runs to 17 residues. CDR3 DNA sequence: TGTGCCAGCAGCTTAGCGGGACAAAGCTCCTATAATTCACCCCTCCACTTT. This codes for CASSLAGQSSYNSPLHF.

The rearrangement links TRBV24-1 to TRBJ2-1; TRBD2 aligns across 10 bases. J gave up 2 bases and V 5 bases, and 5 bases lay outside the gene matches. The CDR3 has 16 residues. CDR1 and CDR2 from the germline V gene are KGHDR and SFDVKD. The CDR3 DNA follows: TGTGCCACCAGTGCCTCTAGCGGGAGAGCCTACAATGAGCAGTTCTTC. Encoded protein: CATSASSGRAYNEQFF.

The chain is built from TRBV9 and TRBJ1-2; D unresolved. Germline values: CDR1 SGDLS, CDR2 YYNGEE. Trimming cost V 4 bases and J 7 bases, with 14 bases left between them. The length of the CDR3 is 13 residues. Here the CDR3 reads CASSPPAVGGYTF. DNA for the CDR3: TGTGCCAGCAGCCCCCCCGCGGTAGGTGGCTACACCTTC. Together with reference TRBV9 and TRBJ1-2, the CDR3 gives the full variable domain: DSGVTQTPKHLITATGQRVTLRCSPRSGDLSVYWYQQSLDQGLQFLIQYYNGEERAKGNILERFSAQQFPDLHSELNLSSLELGDSALYFCASSPPAVGGYTFGSGTRLTVV.

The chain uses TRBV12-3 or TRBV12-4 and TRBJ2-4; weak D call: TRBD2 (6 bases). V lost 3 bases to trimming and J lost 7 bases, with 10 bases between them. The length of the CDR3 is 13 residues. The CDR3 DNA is TGTGCCAGCAGTTTGGGGACTTTCAACATTCAGTACTTC. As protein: CASSLGTFNIQYF.